This TCR beta chain was recovered during a study of CD8+ T cells in alopecia areata (dated by TCRdb to 2017 to 2018). For the study in its entirety: The treated patients, all with moderate-to-severe alopecia areata, were enrolled in an open-label pilot trial of oral tofacitinib given at 5 to 10 mg twice daily. Tofacitinib was administered for 6 to 18 months, and 6 months of follow-up off drug were then conducted to assess delayed response and recurrence. In treated patients, disease severity was measured using the SALT score, which gives the percentage of scalp surface area affected. To study T cell clonal expansion in alopecia areata, the researchers applied high-throughput TCRbeta sequencing to both the C3H/HeJ mouse model and human patients. On the human side, TCRbeta sequencing was run on scalp tissue and on sorted CD4+ and CD8+ peripheral blood T cells from healthy controls and from alopecia areata patients with either patchy or totalis/universalis disease. Biopsies were taken from tofacitinib-treated patients at baseline and again at 4 and 24 weeks into treatment, and several of those patients also had a later scalp biopsy. Clonality in the scalp was compared among normal scalp (n=4), patchy alopecia areata scalp (n=8), and alopecia totalis/universalis scalp (n=8). The RNA source kit depended on sample type: the PAXgene miRNA kit for fixed scalp, the miRNeasy kit for PBMCs, and the RNeasy kit for mouse skin. TCRbeta CDR3 regions were amplified by immunoSEQ multiplex PCR using 35 Vbeta forward and 13 Jbeta reverse primers.

The investigation overall reported the following: Scalp clonality and the number of expanded CD8+ clones among the top 100 scalp clones were significantly decreased by tofacitinib. Shared TCR sequences between patients were less evident than in mice, which may be partly attributable to HLA diversity in the patient population. During tofacitinib treatment, many expanded lesional clones remained in scalp and blood, and this persistence may partly explain relapse after treatment is stopped. Resident alphabeta T cells in normal human skin are also sequenced, complicating scalp TCR repertoire analysis, unlike mouse skin dominated by gammadelta T cells. Compared with normal scalp, lesional scalp, particularly in alopecia totalis/universalis, had higher clonality and more expanded CD8+ clones, which suggests antigenic drive. Because the treated cohort was small and had only one nonresponder, larger studies are needed to examine links between baseline CD8+ expansion and response.

This clone was picked up one time. Its target antigen remains unknown. An end of the junction does not agree with germline; a read error may underlie this. The meaning of the sample's time point label: about 25 weeks on oral tofacitinib. Interpreted using the paper, the treatment or condition label stands for: oral pan-JAK inhibitor, 5-10 mg twice daily. Lesional scalp punch biopsies and peripheral blood were obtained from alopecia areata patients. PBMCs were separated by density centrifugation and stained for CD3, CD4 and CD8, after which CD4+ and CD8+ T cells were sorted on a FACSAria. Receptor amplification or capture employed the immunoSEQ multiplex PCR assay. For TCR sequencing, RNA was extracted from every sample and reverse transcribed into cDNA to serve as template. SuperScript III was used to make first-strand cDNA, primed with a 2:1 mix of oligo-dT and random hexamers. A synthetic immune receptor repertoire was used to measure amplification bias, and any remaining bias was corrected computationally. From the authors' description of their analysis: Raw reads were preprocessed to remove errors, and CDR3 was defined according to IMGT conventions as the region from the conserved cysteine to phenylalanine. Clonality was computed as 1 minus the Shannon entropy, with the entropy normalized by log2 of the number of productive unique TCRs. Whether scalp clones were CD4 or CD8 was inferred by matching scalp TCRbeta sequences against CD4 and CD8 repertoires sorted from blood. In its TCRdb copy, this immuneACCESS table keeps in-frame sequences only and misses some clones. Where compared with another copy, unresolved V genes explain less than half of these, and the others have no known cause. The D gene and trimming were derived from the DNA, and the V and J assignments and clone size from that table. The table for this sample lists 150,000 to 200,000 clones; 60% of them were counted only once. Around 0.92% of the sample rests with the top ten.

Counted from cysteine to phenylalanine, this CDR3 has 13 amino acids. Only the CDR3 region is kept as DNA, spanning 39 bases read in frame from base 1. CDR1 and CDR2 (SGHDN, FVKESK) derive from the germline V gene. This receptor was taken from a human donor with alopecia areata. The chain is made from TRBV14 and TRBJ1-5; no D gene is confidently identified. The starting material was CD4+ T cells sorted from blood, obtained at week 24, from a patient treated with tofacitinib. The base sequence is TGTGCCAGCAGCCAAGATGGCAACCAGCCCCAGCATTTT. It encodes CASSQDGNQPQHF.